Listed below are T cell receptor beta chains from one sample, sequenced in a study of shared clonotypes between healthy human individuals. TCRdb keeps only in-frame clones here, not all; method: immunoSEQ multiplex PCR. Among about 820,000 clones listed, around 93% were seen once. Sequencing input: naive CD8+ T cells sorted from blood. The receptor set was obtained from a man in his thirties or forties in good health. Each CDR3 is given with its conserved first and last residue. Fields, in order: CDR3 protein, CDR3 DNA, clone size, V gene, D gene, J gene. D genes are given only for firm matches. For some rows the clone size is stated as once, few or many, or as a class when expanded; others skip it.

CDR3: CATSRDPTTSGSGELFF; DNA: TGTGCCACCAGCAGAGATCCCACTACTAGCGGGAGCGGGGAGCTGTTTTTT; size: -; V: TRBV15; D: TRBD2; J: TRBJ2-2
CDR3: CASSLTSSGRGAYNEQFF; DNA: TGCGCCAGCAGCTTGACCTCTAGCGGGAGAGGCGCCTACAATGAGCAGTTCTTC; size: -; V: TRBV5-1; D: TRBD2; J: TRBJ2-1
CDR3: CASSLSGELFF; DNA: TGTGCCAGCAGCTTAAGCGGGGAGCTGTTTTTT; size: -; V: TRBV7-6; D: -; J: TRBJ2-2
CDR3: CASSDGRTYEQYF; DNA: TGTGCCAGCAGTGATGGCAGAACCTACGAGCAGTACTTC; size: -; V: TRBV2; D: -; J: TRBJ2-7
CDR3: CASHSGRNTGELFF; DNA: TGTGCCTCCCATAGCGGGAGGAACACCGGGGAGCTGTTTTTT; size: -; V: TRBV27; D: TRBD2; J: TRBJ2-2
CDR3: CASSRGLADYNEQFF; DNA: TGTGCCAGCAGCCGGGGACTAGCGGACTACAATGAGCAGTTCTTC; size: -; V: TRBV2; D: TRBD2; J: TRBJ2-1
CDR3: CASSLRGTNTGELFF; DNA: TGCGCCAGCAGCTTACGGGGAACAAACACCGGGGAGCTGTTTTTT; size: once; V: TRBV5-1; D: -; J: TRBJ2-2
CDR3: CASRRSGNTEAFF; DNA: TGTGCCAGCAGGCGGTCAGGTAACACTGAAGCTTTCTTT; size: few; V: TRBV7-9; D: -; J: TRBJ1-1
CDR3: CASMKTGNSYNEQFF; DNA: TGTGCCAGCATGAAGACGGGAAACTCCTACAATGAGCAGTTCTTC; size: -; V: TRBV27; D: -; J: TRBJ2-1
CDR3: CASSPGGGNEQFF; DNA: TGTGCCAGTAGTCCCGGAGGTGGGAATGAGCAGTTCTTC; size: -; V: TRBV19; D: -; J: TRBJ2-1
CDR3: CASSLRGGAQSYEQYF; DNA: TGTGCCAGCAGCCTGCGCGGGGGGGCACAATCTTACGAGCAGTACTTC; size: -; V: TRBV13; D: TRBD2; J: TRBJ2-7